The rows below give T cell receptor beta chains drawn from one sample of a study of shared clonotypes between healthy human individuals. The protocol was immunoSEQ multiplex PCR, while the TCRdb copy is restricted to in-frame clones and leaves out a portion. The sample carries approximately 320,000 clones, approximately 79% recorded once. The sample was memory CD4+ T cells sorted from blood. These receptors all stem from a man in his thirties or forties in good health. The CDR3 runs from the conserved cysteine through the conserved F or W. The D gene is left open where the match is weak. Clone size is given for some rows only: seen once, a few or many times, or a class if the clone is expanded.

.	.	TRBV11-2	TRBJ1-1	TGTGCCAGCAGCTTAGCGGCCCGACAGAAAGCTTTCTTT	CASSLAARQKAFF
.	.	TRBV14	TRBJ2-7	TGTGCCAGCAGCCAAGAAGTAGGACGGATGTCCTACGAGCAGTACTTC	CASSQEVGRMSYEQYF
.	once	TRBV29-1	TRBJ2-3	TGCAGCGTTTCGTGGGGGGGCGGATCAGGCACAGATACGCAGTATTTT	CSVSWGGGSGTDTQYF
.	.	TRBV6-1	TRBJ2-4	TGTGCCAGCAGTGAGGGGTCAAACATTCAGTACTTC	CASSEGSNIQYF
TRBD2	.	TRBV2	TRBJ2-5	TGTGCCACCAAAGCGGGGGCCCAAGAGACCCAGTACTTC	CATKAGAQETQYF
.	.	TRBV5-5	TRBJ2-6	TGTGCCAGCAGCTTGTCAACTGGGGCCAACGTCCTGACTTTC	CASSLSTGANVLTF
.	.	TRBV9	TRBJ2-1	TGTGCCAGCAGCGTATCATCGGCTCTAATATACAATGAGCAGTTCTTC	CASSVSSALIYNEQFF
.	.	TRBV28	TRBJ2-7	TGTGCCAGCAGTGAGGGGTGGGACGAGCAGTACTTC	CASSEGWDEQYF
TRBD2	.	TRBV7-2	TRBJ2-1	TGTGCCAGCAGCTTAGCATTGGGTGGGAGGGGCTCCTACAATGAGCAGTTCTTC	CASSLALGGRGSYNEQFF
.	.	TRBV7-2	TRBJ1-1	TGTGCCAGCGGTAGTTTAGACACTGAAGCTTTCTTT	CASGSLDTEAFF
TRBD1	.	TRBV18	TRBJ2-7	TGTGCCAGCTCACCAAACCAGGGGGCCTACGAGCAGTACTTC	CASSPNQGAYEQYF
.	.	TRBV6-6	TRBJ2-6	TGTGCCAGCAGCTCTGGGGCCAACGTCCTGACTTTC	CASSSGANVLTF
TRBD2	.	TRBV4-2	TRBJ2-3	TGTGCCAGCAGCCAACCCGGGCGAGCGGGAGGGCGACCAGATACGCAGTATTTT	CASSQPGRAGGRPDTQYF
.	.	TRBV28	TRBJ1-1	TGTGCCAGCAGAAGCCCACAGGGATTTACTGAAGCTTTCTTT	CASRSPQGFTEAFF
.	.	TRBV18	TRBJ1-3	TGTGCCAGCTCACCAACCGAGCTGCGGGGAAACACCATATATTTT	CASSPTELRGNTIYF
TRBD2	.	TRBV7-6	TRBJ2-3	TGTGCCAGCAGCCGGCTAGCGGGAGGACAAGGAACAGATACGCAGTATTTT	CASSRLAGGQGTDTQYF
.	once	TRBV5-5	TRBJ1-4	TGTGCCAGCAGCCAAAATGGCAGGGGTAATGAAAAACTGTTTTTT	CASSQNGRGNEKLFF
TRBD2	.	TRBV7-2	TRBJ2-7	TGTGCCAGCAGCTTTTTGGGGGGACTAGCGCGGGCCTACGAGCAGTACTTC	CASSFLGGLARAYEQYF
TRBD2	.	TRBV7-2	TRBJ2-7	TGTGCCAGCAGCCGGACTAGCGGAGGTCAATACGAGCAGTACTTC	CASSRTSGGQYEQYF
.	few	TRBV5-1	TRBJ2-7	TGCGCCAGCAGCTTGGCCTACGAGCAGTACTTC	CASSLAYEQYF
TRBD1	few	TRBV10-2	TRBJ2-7	TGCGCCAGCAGTGGGGACAGCTCCTACGAGCAGTACTTC	CASSGDSSYEQYF
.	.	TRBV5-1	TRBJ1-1	TGCGCCAGCAGCTTGGCGGGCGGGGGCTCTGAAGCTTTCTTT	CASSLAGGGSEAFF
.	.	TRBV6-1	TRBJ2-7	TGTGCCAGCAGTGGGGCGCAGGGATTATACGAGCAGTACTTC	CASSGAQGLYEQYF
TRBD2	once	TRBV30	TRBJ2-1	TGTGCCTGGGGTGGGAGGGCCATTTCGTCCTACAATGAGCAGTTCTTC	CAWGGRAISSYNEQFF
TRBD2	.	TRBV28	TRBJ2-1	TGTGCCAGCAGTGCTACTAGCGGCTCTTTGGATGAGCAGTTCTTC	CASSATSGSLDEQFF
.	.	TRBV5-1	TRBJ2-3	TGCGCCAGCAGCTTGGCTCCGGGCAGGCAAGCGTCGTCGTATTTT	CASSLAPGRQASSYF
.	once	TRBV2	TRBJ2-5	TGTGCCAGCAGTGGTGGCGACTCGGTGGCCCAGTACTTC	CASSGGDSVAQYF
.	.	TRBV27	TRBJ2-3	TGTGCCAGCAGTTTCTCGTCTGACACAGATACGCAGTATTTT	CASSFSSDTDTQYF
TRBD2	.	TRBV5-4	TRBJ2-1	TGTGCCAGCAGCTCTATACTAGCGGACTACAATGAGCAGTTCTTC	CASSSILADYNEQFF
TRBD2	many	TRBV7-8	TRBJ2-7	TGTGCCAGCAGCACTCCGGGGAGGGGTAAGCCGTACGAGCAGTACTTC	CASSTPGRGKPYEQYF
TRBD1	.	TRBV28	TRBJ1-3	TGTGCCAGCAGTACACCGACAGGGACTGGAAACACCATATATTTT	CASSTPTGTGNTIYF
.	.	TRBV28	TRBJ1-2	TGTGCCAGCAGTTCGCAACAAGGCTTCGGCTATGGCTACACCTTC	CASSSQQGFGYGYTF
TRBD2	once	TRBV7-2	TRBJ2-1	TGTGCCAGCAGCCCTCCGGGACTAGCGGTTTACAATGAGCAGTTCTTC	CASSPPGLAVYNEQFF
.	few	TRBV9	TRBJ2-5	TGTGCCAGCAGCGTAGGGGTTGCGGGGTTGCAGACCCAGTACTTC	CASSVGVAGLQTQYF
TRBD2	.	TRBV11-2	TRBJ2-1	TGTGCCAGCAGCTCGATTGGGACTAGCGGGAGGCATGAGCAGTTCTTC	CASSSIGTSGRHEQFF
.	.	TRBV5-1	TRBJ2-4	TGCGCCAGCAGCGCCGGGGCCTCCAAAAACATTCAGTACTTC	CASSAGASKNIQYF
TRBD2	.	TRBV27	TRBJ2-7	TGTGCCAGCAGTTTCACATACTTTGGGGCTAGCGGCCACGAGCAGTACTTC	CASSFTYFGASGHEQYF
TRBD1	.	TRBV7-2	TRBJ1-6	TGTGCCAGCAGCAGCGGGGACAGGAATAATTCACCCCTCCACTTT	CASSSGDRNNSPLHF
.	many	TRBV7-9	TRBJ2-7	TGTGCCAGCAGCGGCCGGACTCTAATGGGCGTGTACGAGCAGTACTTC	CASSGRTLMGVYEQYF
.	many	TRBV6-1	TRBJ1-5	TGTGCCAGCAGTCGGGATAATCAGCCCCAGCATTTT	CASSRDNQPQHF
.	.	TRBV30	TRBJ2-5	TGTGCCTGGAGCGCCAACTTAAGAGAGACCCAGTACTTC	CAWSANLRETQYF
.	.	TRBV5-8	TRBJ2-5	TGTGCCAGCAGCTTGGTAGAGACCCAGTACTTC	CASSLVETQYF
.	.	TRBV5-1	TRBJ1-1	TGCGCCAGCAGCTTGTCTACGAAGATGAACACTGAAGCTTTCTTT	CASSLSTKMNTEAFF
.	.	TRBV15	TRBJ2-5	TGTGCCACCAGCAGAGACCCTGGGGGGACCCAGTACTTC	CATSRDPGGTQYF
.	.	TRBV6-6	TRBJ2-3	TGTGCCAGCAGTGCGGGACCCACAGATACGCAGTATTTT	CASSAGPTDTQYF
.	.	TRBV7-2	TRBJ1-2	TGTGCCAGCAGCCCCACCCCGTATGGCTACACCTTC	CASSPTPYGYTF
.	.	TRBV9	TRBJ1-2	TGTGCCAGCAGCGTAGTTGCAGGGGACTATGGCTACACCTTC	CASSVVAGDYGYTF
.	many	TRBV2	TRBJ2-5	TGTGCCAGCAGTGTTCTCCAAGAGACCCAGTACTTC	CASSVLQETQYF
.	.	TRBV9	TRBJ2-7	TGTGCCAGCAGCGTAGATGTGGATACACAGCAGTACTTC	CASSVDVDTQQYF
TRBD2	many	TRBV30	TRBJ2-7	TGTGCCTGGAGTGTATTACGCGGGAGGCGAGCTTACGAGCAGTACTTC	CAWSVLRGRRAYEQYF
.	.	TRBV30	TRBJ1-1	TGTGCCTGGAACTGGGAGACTGAAGCTTTCTTT	CAWNWETEAFF
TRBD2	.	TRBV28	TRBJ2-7	TGTGCCAGCAGCGGGGACTACTACGAGCAGTACTTC	CASSGDYYEQYF
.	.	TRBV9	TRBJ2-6	TGTGCCAGCAGCGCTCAGGTTGGGAACGTCCTGACTTTC	CASSAQVGNVLTF
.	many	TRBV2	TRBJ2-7	TGTGCCAGCAATCGCGACGTCGATCGATACGAGCAGTACTTC	CASNRDVDRYEQYF
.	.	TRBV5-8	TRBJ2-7	TGTGCCAGCAGCCTGAACACCGACAAGCAGTACTTC	CASSLNTDKQYF
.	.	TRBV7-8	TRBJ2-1	TGTGCCAGCAGCCAAAACTTAAATCGGGAGTGGTTCTTC	CASSQNLNREWFF
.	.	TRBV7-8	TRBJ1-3	TGTGCCAGCAGCCGCGAGGGTCGAGCGACTGGAAACACCATATATTTT	CASSREGRATGNTIYF